This TCR beta chain came from a study of blood T cells in healthy people across ages. Germline V gene data show CDR1 as ENHRY and CDR2 as SYGVKD. Trimming removed 11 bases from V and 0 bases from J; junction bases left unmatched: 6. This CDR3 contains 14 residues. It was with a sample-barcoded 5' primer and a J-beta primer mix that a second PCR of about 7 to 12 cycles was run. TCRdb ran MiXCR on the 5' RACE reads and lists one entry per CDR3 protein. The data contain about 640,000 distinct CDR3 sequences, approximately 59% of them singletons. This clonotype has ten or more counts. This sequence joins TRBV10-3 and TRBJ2-2; TRBD1 agrees at 7 bases. Sequencing was performed on blood. This receptor was taken from a man in his fifties or sixties in good health. The CDR3 here is CAAQGNSNTGELFF. In DNA form, the CDR3 reads TGTGCCGCACAGGGGAATTCGAACACCGGGGAGCTGTTTTTT.